The 10 T cell receptor beta chains reported below all come from one sample, sequenced in a study of blood T cell repertoires in COVID-19. TCRdb's table, derived via immunoSEQ multiplex PCR, lists solely in-frame clones and lacks some. The repertoire holds around 420,000 clones, with 88% as singletons. Sequenced sample: PBMCs or T cells enriched from blood (not recorded which). Receptor source: a woman in her 40s with acute COVID-19.

The chain is built from TRBV9 and TRBJ1-5, with a tentative D call TRBD1 (5 bases). This CDR3 is 15 amino acids long. Germline V gives CDR1 SGDLS, CDR2 YYNGEE. Trimming left V 4 bases short and J 4 bases short, with 15 bases between. In DNA, the CDR3 is TGTGCCAGCAGCCCCGATACGGGGGGGAATCAGCCCCAGCATTTT. This codes for CASSPDTGGNQPQHF.

The chain couples TRBV6-5 to TRBJ2-1; TRBD2 is a possible D gene (7 bases). The germline gives CDR1 MNHEY, CDR2 SVGAGI. Trimming left V 2 bases short and J 5 bases short, with 13 bases between. This CDR3 has 15 residues. The CDR3 loop is CASSYRGGWDNEQFF. The CDR3 bases are TGTGCCAGCAGTTACAGGGGGGGCTGGGACAATGAGCAGTTCTTC.

The chain employs TRBV10-3 and TRBJ1-2, with 8 bases aligning to TRBD1. In germline, CDR1 is ENHRY, CDR2 SYGVKD. V was pared by 3 bases and J by 8 bases, with 5 bases of the junction left unmatched. The CDR3 is made up of 13 amino acids. This CDR3 is CAISESGGSGYTF. The DNA for the CDR3 is TGTGCCATCAGTGAATCAGGGGGCAGCGGCTACACCTTC.

J is TRBJ1-2 and V is TRBV19, with 11 bases lining up with TRBD1. CDR3 size: 14 residues. Per the germline V gene, CDR1 is LNHDA and CDR2 is SQIVND (reference sequence). V dropped 7 bases and J dropped 2; count of bases not matched to a gene: 3. The CDR3 region is CASKGDRGNYGYTF. DNA for the CDR3: TGTGCCAGTAAAGGGGACAGGGGGAACTATGGCTACACCTTC.

The chain joins TRBV4-1 to TRBJ1-1; possible D gene TRBD1, 6 bases. Trimming took off 3 bases at V and 9 bases at J, with 11 bases between the two ends. This CDR3 has 12 residues. The V gene's germline CDR1 is MGHRA and CDR2 YSYEKL. The CDR3 sequence: CASSHPRDKAFF. The CDR3 DNA reads TGCGCCAGCAGCCACCCCAGGGACAAAGCTTTCTTT.

This clone was recorded only once. This chain connects TRBV29-1 to TRBJ1-1; 8 bases fit TRBD1. The CDR3 sequence is 12 residues long. Per germline, CDR1 SQVTM and CDR2 ANQGSEA. Trimming cost V 3 bases and J 10 bases; bases outside gene matches: 7. CDR3 DNA: TGCAGCGTTGACCGCGGACAGGGCCGAGCTTTCTTT. This codes for CSVDRGQGRAFF.

This sequence joins TRBV5-4 and TRBJ2-7; weak D call: TRBD1 (5 bases). CDR1 and CDR2 (germline): SGHNT, YYREEE (reference sequence). V lost 1 base, J lost 4 bases, and 12 bases lay in between. This CDR3 is 14 amino acids long. CDR3 region: CASSLKSGSYEQYF. CDR3 nucleotides: TGTGCCAGCAGCTTGAAATCAGGGTCGTACGAGCAGTACTTC.

The chain carries TRBV5-1 and TRBJ1-3, with D perhaps matching TRBD1 (6 bases). The V and J ends lost 0 bases and 4 bases respectively, with 17 bases between them. CDR1 is SGHRS, CDR2 YFSETQ, per germline. The CDR3 spans 17 residues. CDR3 nucleotide sequence: TGCGCCAGCAGCTTGGCCCCCCAGGGGAGTGGCGGAAACACCATATATTTT. Its translation is CASSLAPQGSGGNTIYF.

This rearrangement joins TRBV5-4 to TRBJ2-2; 9 bases agree with TRBD1. V dropped 3 bases and J dropped 4; count of bases not matched to a gene: 7. This CDR3 comprises 16 residues. Germline CDR1 reads SGHNT; CDR2 reads YYREEE (reference sequence). The CDR3 loop is CASSSIGQGRTGELFF. The CDR3 DNA reads as TGTGCCAGCAGCTCGATAGGACAGGGGCGCACCGGGGAGCTGTTTTTT.

The V and J genes are TRBV6-6 and TRBJ2-3, with 13 bases fitting TRBD2. The V segment lost 5 bases and the J segment 4 bases; nucleotides outside the gene matches: 6. Germline loops: CDR1 MNHNY, CDR2 SVGAGI (reference sequence). The CDR3 runs 16 residues. The CDR3 sequence: CASSTRTSGGSDTQYF. The CDR3 nucleotides are TGTGCCAGCAGTACTAGGACTAGCGGGGGCTCAGATACGCAGTATTTT.